These T cell receptor beta chains were read from a single sample in a study of immune cell composition in non-small cell lung cancer. TCRdb's table, derived via immunoSEQ multiplex PCR, lists solely in-frame clones and lacks some. The sample comprises thousands of clones, under 90% of which are singletons, and 7.5% to 10% rests with the top ten. Sequenced material: non-adjacent lung tissue. These receptors were taken from a human donor with non-small cell lung cancer. CDR3s include the opening cysteine and the closing phenylalanine or tryptophan. Fields, in order: clone size, J gene, D gene, V gene, CDR3 DNA, CDR3 protein. A D gene is named only where the DNA matches it firmly. Size is omitted from some rows. Given values are once, few, many or a class for expanded clones.

-,TRBJ2-3,TRBD1,TRBV7-9,TGTGCCAGCAGCTTAGAGGTTACAGGGGGAACGCAGTATTTT,CASSLEVTGGTQYF
-,TRBJ2-5,TRBD1,TRBV5-8,TGTGCCAGCAGCTCTGGGGTAAACAGGGGGCGAGAGACCCAGTACTTC,CASSSGVNRGRETQYF
-,TRBJ1-2,TRBD1,TRBV5-1,TGCGCCAGCAGCCGGGACAGTTATGGCTACACCTTC,CASSRDSYGYTF
-,TRBJ2-7,-,TRBV5-5,TGTGCCAGCAACCCCCCTTCAAGTCGGTCCTACGAGCAGTACTTC,CASNPPSSRSYEQYF
once,TRBJ2-2,-,TRBV18,TGTGCCAGCTCACCACCCTCTAGCCGGGAACGTCCCGGGGAGCTGTTTTTT,CASSPPSSRERPGELFF
-,TRBJ2-3,TRBD1,TRBV7-6,TGTGCCAGCAGCTTTGGGAACCTCGGACAGGGGCCAGATACGCAGTATTTT,CASSFGNLGQGPDTQYF
-,TRBJ2-1,-,TRBV4-3,TGCGCCAGCAGCCCAGTTTGGGAGCGGAACAATGAGCAGTTCTTC,CASSPVWERNNEQFF
-,TRBJ1-2,-,TRBV29-1,TGCAGCGGCACAGAAAACTATGGCTACACCTTC,CSGTENYGYTF
-,TRBJ2-5,-,TRBV5-1,TGCGCCAGCAGCTTGGAGCTCGGTGGGCCCCAAGAGACCCAGTACTTC,CASSLELGGPQETQYF
-,TRBJ2-7,-,TRBV15,TGTGCCACCAGCAGAGATAATGGCGGGAACGAGCAGTACTTC,CATSRDNGGNEQYF
few,TRBJ2-1,TRBD2,TRBV19,TGTGCCAGTAGTATAGATCGAGCGGGGGCCTACAATGAGCAGTTCTTC,CASSIDRAGAYNEQFF
-,TRBJ2-7,TRBD2,TRBV29-1,TGCAGCGTTGTCACTAGCGGGGAGACCTCCTACGAGCAGTACTTC,CSVVTSGETSYEQYF
-,TRBJ2-5,-,TRBV7-7,TGTGCCAGCAGCCTTGGACAATTGGAGACCCAGTACTTC,CASSLGQLETQYF
few,TRBJ2-3,-,TRBV4-1,TGCGCCAGCAGCCAAGACGCGTCTGCAGATACGCAGTATTTT,CASSQDASADTQYF
once,TRBJ1-3,-,TRBV7-6,TGTGCCAGCAGCTTAGACAGCTCTGGAAACACCATATATTTT,CASSLDSSGNTIYF
-,TRBJ2-1,TRBD2,TRBV5-6,TGTGCCAGCAGCTTCCGGATTAGCGGGAGGAAGAATGAGCAGTTCTTC,CASSFRISGRKNEQFF
-,TRBJ2-2,-,TRBV28,TGTGCCAGCAGTTTATTTTTCCTCCGGGGGCAGGGGGGAAACACCGGGGAGCTGTTTTTT,CASSLFFLRGQGGNTGELFF
-,TRBJ2-3,TRBD2,TRBV7-2,TGTGCCAGCAGCTTAGTAGGGACTAGCGGTATTAGCACAGATACGCAGTATTTT,CASSLVGTSGISTDTQYF
-,TRBJ1-6,TRBD1,TRBV4-1,TGCGCCAGCAGCCACGGACAGGGAGGTTCACCCCTCCACTTT,CASSHGQGGSPLHF
-,TRBJ2-3,TRBD2,TRBV15,TGTGCCACCAGCAGTCGCAGCGGGAACTTTCGTACAGATACGCAGTATTTT,CATSSRSGNFRTDTQYF
-,TRBJ1-1,TRBD1,TRBV11-2,TGTGCCAGCAGCTTAGATCTTAAACAGGGGCAAGCTTTCTTT,CASSLDLKQGQAFF
-,TRBJ1-6,-,TRBV11-2,TGTGCCAGCAGCTTAAACGACACTCCGATGGGTCCCCTCCACTTT,CASSLNDTPMGPLHF
-,TRBJ2-7,TRBD1,TRBV18,TGTGCCAGCTCACCAAATCTGGGACAGGGGTCCTACGAGCAGTACTTC,CASSPNLGQGSYEQYF
-,TRBJ2-1,TRBD1,TRBV5-1,TGCGCCAGCAGCCCTGACGGGACAGGGACTAACAATGAGCAGTTCTTC,CASSPDGTGTNNEQFF
-,TRBJ1-2,-,TRBV9,TGTGCCAGCAGCGTAGACAGCACCTATGGCTACACCTTC,CASSVDSTYGYTF
few,TRBJ1-1,-,TRBV4-3,TGCGCCAGCAGCCAGTCAGGGAGGATGGGGGCTTTCTTT,CASSQSGRMGAFF
-,TRBJ2-7,-,TRBV7-9,TGTGCCAGCAGCCTGGGCGACTACGAGCAGTACTTC,CASSLGDYEQYF
few,TRBJ1-5,-,TRBV21-1,TGTGCCAGCAGCGTCGACAGGGGCACCAATCAGCCCCAGCATTTT,CASSVDRGTNQPQHF
-,TRBJ2-5,TRBD2,TRBV7-8,TGTGCCAGCAGCAGACTAGCGGGAGGGCGGGAAGAGACCCAGTACTTC,CASSRLAGGREETQYF
-,TRBJ1-6,-,TRBV7-2,TGTGCCAGCAGCTTAGGATCCGGTAGCAGGGTAAATTCACCCCTCCACTTT,CASSLGSGSRVNSPLHF